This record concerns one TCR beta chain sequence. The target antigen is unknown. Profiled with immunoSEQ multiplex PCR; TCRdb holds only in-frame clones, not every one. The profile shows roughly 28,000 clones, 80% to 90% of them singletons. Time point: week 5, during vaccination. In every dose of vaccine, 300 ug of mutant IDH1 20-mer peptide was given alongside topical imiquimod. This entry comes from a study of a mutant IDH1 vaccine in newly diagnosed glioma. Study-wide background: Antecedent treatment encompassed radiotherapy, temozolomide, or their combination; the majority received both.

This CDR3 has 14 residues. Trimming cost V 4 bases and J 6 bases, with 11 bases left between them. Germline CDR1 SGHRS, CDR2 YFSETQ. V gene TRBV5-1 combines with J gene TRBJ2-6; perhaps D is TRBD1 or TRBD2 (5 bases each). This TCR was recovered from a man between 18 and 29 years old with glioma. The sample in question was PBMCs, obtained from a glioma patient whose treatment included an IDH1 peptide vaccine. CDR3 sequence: CASSMGPEANVLTF. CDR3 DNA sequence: TGCGCCAGCAGCATGGGACCCGAGGCCAACGTCCTGACTTTC.